This entry lists 14 T cell receptor beta chains sequenced from one sample in a study of shared clonotypes between healthy human individuals. Using immunoSEQ multiplex PCR, the repertoire was profiled, and TCRdb retains in-frame clones only, with some absent. This sample has over 400,000 clones, with about 96% found just once. Sequenced input: naive CD4+ T cells sorted from blood. The sample's subset: CD45RA+ positively selected. These receptors all stem from a woman younger than 45 in good health.

This rearrangement joins TRBV18 to TRBJ2-1; 9 bases map to TRBD2. Trimming cost V 3 bases and J 4 bases; bases outside gene matches: 4. The length of the CDR3 is 15 residues. The germline V gene has CDR1 KGHSH and CDR2 LQKENI. The CDR3 is CASSPGLADYNEQFF. The CDR3 nucleotides are TGTGCCAGCTCACCGGGACTAGCAGATTACAATGAGCAGTTCTTC.

The chain employs TRBV7-9 and TRBJ1-1; D is unclear. CDR1 SEHNR and CDR2 FQNEAQ come from the germline V gene (reference sequence). Trimming removed 8 bases at V and 5 bases at J, with 21 bases between. CDR3 length: 15 amino acids. The CDR3 protein is CASLLDNGGGTEAFF. CDR3 in DNA: TGTGCCAGCCTCCTAGATAACGGCGGAGGGACTGAAGCTTTCTTT.

CDR3 sequence (DNA): TGCGCCAGCAGCTTGGCCCTGACAGGAACCTACGAGCAGTACTTC. Translating it yields CASSLALTGTYEQYF. This rearrangement joins TRBV5-1 to TRBJ2-7, with a weak D call TRBD1 (6 bases). The ends were cut back, 0 bases at V and 2 bases at J, with 12 bases in the middle. There are 15 residues in the CDR3. The germline gives CDR1 SGHRS, CDR2 YFSETQ.

V usage is TRBV5-6 and J usage is TRBJ1-3; possibly TRBD1 for D (5 bases). CDR3 size: 14 residues. V was shortened by 3 bases and J by 3 bases, with 10 bases between the two germline ends. CDR1 is SGHDT, CDR2 YYEEEE, per germline. CDR3 sequence (DNA): TGTGCCAGCAGCTGGGGACGGTATGGAAACACCATATATTTT. It translates to CASSWGRYGNTIYF.

This sequence joins TRBV28 and TRBJ1-2; perhaps TRBD1 as D (6 bases). CDR1 is MDHEN, CDR2 SYDVKM, per germline. Trimming took off 6 bases at V and 6 bases at J, with 17 bases between the two ends. The CDR3 runs to 14 residues. Here the CDR3 DNA reads TGTGCCAGCAGACGGCAAGGGGGAGGGAATGGCTACACCTTC. It is translated as CASRRQGGGNGYTF.

V usage is TRBV21-1 and J usage is TRBJ2-5. TRBV21-1 is a documented pseudogene. The CDR3 spans 15 residues. CDR3 protein: CASKPRDGNQETQYF. For the CDR3, the DNA is TGTGCCAGCAAGCCAAGGGACGGTAACCAAGAGACCCAGTACTTC.

This clone has only one observation. V usage is TRBV30 and J usage is TRBJ2-5; the match to TRBD2 covers 9 bases. The V segment lost 2 bases and the J segment 9 bases; nucleotides outside the gene matches: 10. There are 14 residues in the CDR3. Germline assignment: CDR1 GTSNPN and CDR2 SVGIG (reference sequence). The CDR3 DNA is TGTGCCTGGAGTTTCACCGGCGGGAGGGCCTCCCAGTACTTC. This encodes CAWSFTGGRASQYF. Filled out from reference TRBV30 and TRBJ2-5, the complete variable domain reads SQTIHQWPATLVQPVGSPLSLECTVEGTSNPNLYWYRQAAGRGLQLLFYSVGIGQISSEVPQNLSASRPQDRQFILSSKKLLLSDSGFYLCAWSFTGGRASQYFGPGTRLLVL.

The V gene is TRBV11-3, the J gene TRBJ2-3, with D perhaps matching TRBD2 (5 bases). The CDR3 has 15 amino acids. CDR1 SGHNT and CDR2 YENEEA come from the germline V gene. V was shortened by 1 base and J by 2 bases, with 10 bases between the two germline ends. CDR3 amino acids: CASSLGGSYTDTQYF. In DNA, the CDR3 is TGTGCCAGCAGCTTAGGCGGGTCCTACACAGATACGCAGTATTTT.

CDR3 bases: TGTGCCAGTAGTAAATTAGCGGGGAGCTCCTACAATGAGCAGTTCTTC. Its translation is CASSKLAGSSYNEQFF. This chain connects TRBV19 to TRBJ2-1; TRBD2 aligns across 8 bases. CDR3 size: 16 residues. Germline CDR1 is LNHDA and CDR2 is SQIVND (reference sequence). The junction had 5 bases not matched to a gene; V was cut back by 4 bases and J by 0 bases.

V is TRBV5-1 and J is TRBJ2-7; D is uncertain. The length of the CDR3 is 15 residues. Between the trimmed V and J ends, which lost 0 bases and 3 bases, there was a span of 13 bases. The germline V gene encodes CDR1 SGHRS and CDR2 YFSETQ. The CDR3 DNA reads as TGCGCCAGCAGCTTGGTACCCGAGAGCCACTACGAGCAGTACTTC. The encoded protein is CASSLVPESHYEQYF.

The gene calls are TRBV7-3 and TRBJ2-6, with D uncertain. Germline loops: CDR1 SGHTA, CDR2 FQGTGA. The ends were cut back, 5 bases at V and 0 bases at J, with 8 bases in the middle. CDR3 length equals 15 residues. CDR3 sequence (DNA): TGTGCCAGCAGCCCCGCCGGCTCTGGGGCCAACGTCCTGACTTTC. It encodes CASSPAGSGANVLTF.

The chain couples TRBV9 to TRBJ2-2; D remains unclear. V was cut by 4 bases and J by 6 bases, with 13 bases left in between. CDR3 length: 14 amino acids. Germline CDR1 SGDLS, CDR2 YYNGEE. CDR3 DNA: TGTGCCAGCAGCTTTTGGGGTGAAGCCGGGGAGCTGTTTTTT. It specifies CASSFWGEAGELFF.

V is TRBV7-9 and J is TRBJ1-1; D is perhaps TRBD1 (5 bases). Looked up from germline, CDR1 is SEHNR and CDR2 is FQNEAQ (reference sequence). The CDR3 length is 14 residues. V shed 5 bases and J shed 0 bases, with 10 bases lying between them. The DNA of the CDR3 is TGTGCCAGCAGCGGGACGGAATTGAACACTGAAGCTTTCTTT. This translates into CASSGTELNTEAFF.

Here the CDR3 reads CASRTGTSGSQGQFF. The CDR3 DNA sequence: TGTGCCAGTAGGACAGGGACTAGCGGGAGTCAAGGGCAGTTCTTC. This chain connects TRBV19 to TRBJ2-1, with 14 bases identical to TRBD2. J was trimmed by 12 bases and V by 6 bases; bases with no gene match: 10. Per the germline V gene, CDR1 is LNHDA and CDR2 is SQIVND (reference sequence). This CDR3 spans 15 amino acids.